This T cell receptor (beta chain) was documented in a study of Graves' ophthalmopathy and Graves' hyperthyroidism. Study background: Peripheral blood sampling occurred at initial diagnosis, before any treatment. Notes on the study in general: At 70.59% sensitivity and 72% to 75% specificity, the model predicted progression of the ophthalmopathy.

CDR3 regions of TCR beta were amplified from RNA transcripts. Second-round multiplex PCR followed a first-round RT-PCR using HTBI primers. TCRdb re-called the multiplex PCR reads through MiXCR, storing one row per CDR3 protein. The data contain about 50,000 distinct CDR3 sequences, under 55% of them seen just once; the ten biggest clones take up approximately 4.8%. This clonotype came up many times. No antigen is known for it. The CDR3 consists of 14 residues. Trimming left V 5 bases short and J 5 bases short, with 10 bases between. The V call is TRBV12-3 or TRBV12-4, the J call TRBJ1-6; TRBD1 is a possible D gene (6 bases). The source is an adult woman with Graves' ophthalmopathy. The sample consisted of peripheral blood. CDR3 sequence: CASSLQGHNSPLHF. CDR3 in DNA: TGTGCCAGCAGTCTACAGGGTCATAATTCACCCCTCCACTTT.